This TCR beta chain appears in the sequencing data of a study of T cells expressing NK-cell markers. On the study more broadly: The authors sequenced eight donors, of whom seven were HCMV-seropositive and one was seronegative.

TCRdb re-called the 5' RACE reads; every CDR3 protein appears as one record, without DNA. The sample's table shows fewer than 400,000 distinct CDR3 sequences. The V gene's germline CDR1 is MNHNS and CDR2 SASEGT. CDR3 length: 20 residues. Material: blood T cells: a sorted CD56 or NKG2C T cell subset, CD4+ or CD8+ T cells, or bulk PBMC T cells (not recorded which). This rearrangement joins TRBV6-1 to TRBJ2-1; there is no DNA to check the TCRdb D call of TRBD1. The TCR sequence derives from a man aged 18-69 years in good health. The CDR3 sequence: CASRDGGSGQARNSYNEQFF.